A selection of T cell receptor beta chains follows, all from one sample in a study of T cells in Graves' hyperthyroidism and ophthalmopathy. TCRdb analysed the multiplex PCR reads with MiXCR anew, one entry per CDR3 protein. Here the sample spans hundreds of thousands of distinct CDR3 sequences, less than 25% being singletons. Sequencing used blood. These receptors all stem from a man aged 25-45 years with Graves' ophthalmopathy. CDR3s include the opening cysteine and the closing phenylalanine or tryptophan. A D gene is named only where the DNA matches it firmly. Size is stated for part of the rows, as once, few or many counts, or as a class when the clone is expanded.

>TRBV12-3/TRBV12-4|17|TRBD2|many|TRBJ2-3
CASTPKSGGRGTDTQYF
TGTGCCAGCACCCCCAAATCCGGCGGGAGGGGGACAGATACGCAGTATTTT
>TRBV7-2|14|NA|few|TRBJ2-1
CASSLGSRPNEQFF
TGTGCCAGCAGCTTAGGTTCTAGACCCAATGAGCAGTTCTTC
>TRBV7-9|16|NA|many|TRBJ2-7
CASSLEYSGAENEQYF
TGTGCCAGCAGCTTAGAATACTCGGGGGCGGAGAACGAGCAGTACTTC
>TRBV7-2|14|TRBD2|few|TRBJ2-4
CASSLAPGRDIQYF
TGTGCCAGCAGCTTAGCCCCAGGGAGGGACATTCAGTACTTC
>TRBV4-3|16|NA|NA|TRBJ2-3
CASSQDRLSSTDTQYF
TGCGCCAGCAGCCAAGATCGGCTATCTAGCACAGATACGCAGTATTTT
>TRBV6-2/TRBV6-3|16|TRBD1|few|TRBJ2-2
CVDLKAGTGRSGELFF
TGTGTCGATTTAAAGGCTGGGACAGGTAGATCCGGGGAGCTGTTTTTT
>TRBV29-1|15|NA|NA|TRBJ2-1
CSVLRLGSSYNEQFF
TGCAGCGTTTTAAGACTGGGAAGCTCCTACAATGAGCAGTTCTTC
>TRBV7-9|15|NA|few|TRBJ2-1
CASSARGEGYNEQFF
TGTGCCAGCAGCGCAAGGGGGGAGGGTTACAATGAGCAGTTCTTC
>TRBV4-1|18|TRBD1|few|TRBJ1-6
CASSQEFRGRVDNSPLHF
TGCGCCAGCAGCCAAGAGTTCAGGGGGCGCGTCGATAATTCACCCCTCCACTTT
>TRBV7-2|14|NA|few|TRBJ2-2
CASSRVTNTGELFF
TGTGCCAGCAGCAGAGTGACGAACACCGGGGAGCTGTTTTTT
>TRBV6-2/TRBV6-3|13|NA|many|TRBJ1-2
CASSYSRGQGYTF
TGTGCCAGCAGTTACTCGAGGGGCCAAGGCTACACCTTC
>TRBV7-9|15|NA|NA|TRBJ1-6
CASTQGFGGSSPLHF
TGTGCCAGCACCCAGGGGTTTGGGGGCTCCTCACCCCTCCACTTT
>TRBV4-1|16|NA|NA|TRBJ2-1
CASSRRQESSYNEQFF
TGCGCCAGCAGCAGAAGGCAGGAAAGCTCCTACAATGAGCAGTTCTTC
>TRBV20-1|13|NA|many|TRBJ1-1
CSARQATNTEAFF
TGCAGTGCCCGCCAAGCCACCAACACTGAAGCTTTCTTT
>TRBV6-5|15|NA|NA|TRBJ2-4
CASSSPVIAKNIQYF
TGTGCCAGCAGTTCCCCAGTTATAGCCAAAAACATTCAGTACTTC
>TRBV7-8|16|TRBD2|NA|TRBJ2-1
CASSYTSGNIRNEQFF
TGTGCCAGCAGCTACACTAGCGGGAACATCCGGAATGAGCAGTTCTTC
>TRBV10-3|18|NA|NA|TRBJ2-7
CAISESRSDRTSSYEQYF
TGTGCCATCAGTGAGTCGAGGTCCGACAGGACCAGCTCCTACGAGCAGTACTTC
>TRBV3-1|15|TRBD2|NA|TRBJ2-7
CASSLIGLAGEEQYF
TGTGCCAGCAGCCTCATCGGACTAGCGGGAGAGGAGCAGTACTTC
>TRBV6-5|14|NA|NA|TRBJ2-7
CASSYVERSYEQYF
TGTGCCAGCAGTTACGTCGAGCGGTCCTACGAGCAGTACTTC
>TRBV5-1|16|TRBD2|many|TRBJ2-1
CASSLSMGLAQNEQFF
TGCGCCAGCAGCTTATCGATGGGACTAGCCCAGAATGAGCAGTTCTTC
>TRBV7-9|14|NA|many|TRBJ2-7
CASSLVTGSYEQYF
TGTGCCAGCAGCTTAGTTACAGGGAGCTACGAGCAGTACTTC
>TRBV6-5|14|NA|few|TRBJ1-3
CASSYLGAGNTIYF
TGTGCCAGCAGTTACTTAGGGGCTGGAAACACCATATATTTT
>TRBV27|14|TRBD2|few|TRBJ2-2
CASKRTSGSGELFF
TGTGCCAGCAAACGGACTAGCGGGTCCGGGGAGCTGTTTTTT
>TRBV5-6|15|TRBD1|NA|TRBJ2-7
CASSPSGTVIYEQYF
TGTGCCAGCAGCCCCTCCGGGACAGTCATATACGAGCAGTACTTC
>TRBV6-1|18|NA|NA|TRBJ1-5
CASSYESPPSPRSQPQHF
TGTGCCAGCAGTTACGAATCCCCCCCCAGTCCGAGGAGTCAGCCCCAGCATTTT
>TRBV7-3|13|NA|few|TRBJ2-2
CASSSGPTGELFF
TGTGCCAGCAGCTCGGGACCCACCGGGGAGCTGTTTTTT
>TRBV18|17|TRBD2|NA|TRBJ2-1
CASSPVTSGRAGNEQFF
TGTGCCAGCTCACCAGTGACTAGCGGGAGGGCAGGTAATGAGCAGTTCTTC
>TRBV6-2/TRBV6-3|14|NA|many|TRBJ2-3
CASSSDTSTDTQYF
TGTGCCAGCAGTTCTGACACCAGCACAGATACGCAGTATTTT
>TRBV2|13|TRBD1|NA|TRBJ2-7
CARQGPDVNEQYF
TGTGCCAGACAGGGGCCGGATGTAAACGAGCAGTACTTC
>TRBV12-3/TRBV12-4|14|NA|few|TRBJ1-6
CASSLQGLDSPLHF
TGTGCCAGCAGTTTACAGGGGTTGGATTCACCCCTCCACTTT
>TRBV6-2/TRBV6-3|15|NA|NA|TRBJ2-2
CASRMAGTNTGELFF
TGTGCCAGCAGGATGGCGGGAACGAACACCGGGGAGCTGTTTTTT
>TRBV6-1|18|TRBD2|NA|TRBJ2-2
CASSPGTSGSSDTGELFF
TGTGCCAGCAGCCCCGGGACTAGCGGGAGTTCGGACACCGGGGAGCTGTTTTTT
>TRBV11-2|17|TRBD2|NA|TRBJ2-3
CASSDRTSGASTDTQYF
TGTGCCAGCAGCGATCGGACTAGCGGGGCTAGCACAGATACGCAGTATTTT
>TRBV11-2|15|NA|many|TRBJ1-2
CASSVGSGGYYGYTF
TGTGCCAGCAGCGTCGGGAGCGGGGGGTACTATGGCTACACCTTC
>TRBV3-1|12|NA|NA|TRBJ2-2
CASSQAQWELFF
TGTGCCAGCAGCCAAGCCCAGTGGGAGCTGTTTTTT
>TRBV20-1|16|TRBD2|NA|TRBJ2-5
CSARPLSGTSGGAQYF
TGCAGTGCTAGGCCCCTATCCGGGACTAGCGGGGGGGCCCAGTACTTC
>TRBV30|15|TRBD2|few|TRBJ2-5
CAANGGLAGRETQYF
TGTGCCGCCAACGGTGGGCTAGCGGGACGAGAGACCCAGTACTTC
>TRBV7-9|14|TRBD2|NA|TRBJ2-7
CASSLTRAGDEQYF
TGTGCCAGCAGCCTGACGCGAGCGGGAGACGAGCAGTACTTC
>TRBV5-1|13|NA|NA|TRBJ1-6
CASSRTENSPLHF
TGCGCCAGCAGCCGCACCGAGAATTCACCCCTCCACTTT
>TRBV28|15|TRBD1|NA|TRBJ2-7
CASRGTGGYSYEQYF
TGTGCCAGCAGGGGGACAGGGGGCTATTCCTACGAGCAGTACTTC
>TRBV20-1|16|TRBD2|NA|TRBJ2-7
CNASQGTSGNSYEQYF
TGCAATGCTAGCCAGGGGACTAGCGGGAATTCCTACGAGCAGTACTTC
>TRBV19|14|NA|NA|TRBJ1-5
CASSIDQVNQPQHF
TGTGCCAGTAGTATAGATCAGGTGAATCAGCCCCAGCATTTT
>TRBV19|13|NA|NA|TRBJ2-4
CASLEQTEYIQYF
TGTGCCAGTTTGGAACAGACCGAGTACATTCAGTACTTC
>TRBV5-1|18|TRBD2|NA|TRBJ2-1
CASGSPSGASSSYNEQFF
TGCGCCAGCGGAAGTCCTAGCGGGGCCTCGAGCTCCTACAATGAGCAGTTCTTC
>TRBV19|14|NA|few|TRBJ2-2
CASSILTGSGELFF
TGTGCCAGTAGTATCCTCACAGGGAGCGGGGAGCTGTTTTTT
>TRBV20-1|13|NA|once|TRBJ1-6
CSASQGSNSPLHF
TGCAGTGCTAGCCAGGGGTCAAATTCACCCCTCCACTTT
>TRBV6-1|16|NA|NA|TRBJ2-1
CASRYKGGGSIYEQFF
TGTGCCAGCAGGTACAAGGGGGGCGGGAGTATCTATGAGCAGTTCTTC
>TRBV7-9|15|TRBD2|many|TRBJ2-1
CASSLLSGAYNEQFF
TGTGCCAGCAGCCTCCTTAGCGGGGCCTACAATGAGCAGTTCTTC